One sample yielded the 15 T cell receptor beta chains listed below, sequenced in a study of STAT5B mutations in CD4+ large granular lymphocyte leukemia. Method: immunoSEQ multiplex PCR; TCRdb's copy keeps in-frame clones and lacks some. The sample shows about 36,000 clones, more than 60% of them seen only once. Sequencing was performed on CD4+ T cells from blood buffy coats. The receptors were sampled from a human donor in good health.

This clone was observed once. The gene calls are TRBV10-3 and TRBJ2-5; 12 positions agree with TRBD2. There are 15 residues in the CDR3. The junction had 6 bases not matched to a gene; V was cut back by 5 bases and J by 5 bases. CDR1 is ENHRY, CDR2 SYGVKD, per germline. CDR3 DNA: TGTGCCATCAGTAGCCTAGCGGGGGGGCTCGAGACCCAGTACTTC. Encoded protein: CAISSLAGGLETQYF.

This sequence joins TRBV7-9 and TRBJ2-2; D might be TRBD2 (7 bases). CDR1 is SEHNR and CDR2 is FQNEAQ in the germline V gene (reference sequence). CDR3 size: 17 residues. V lost 5 bases to trimming and J lost 0 bases, with 16 bases between them. CDR3 sequence reads: CASSKGGAGANTGELFF. CDR3 in DNA: TGTGCCAGCAGCAAAGGGGGGGCAGGGGCGAACACCGGGGAGCTGTTTTTT. Variable domain in full (rest from reference TRBV7-9 and TRBJ2-2): DTGVSQNPRHKITKRGQNVTFRCDPISEHNRLYWYRQTLGQGPEFLTYFQNEAQLEKSRLLSDRFSAERPKGSFSTLEIQRTEQGDSAMYLCASSKGGAGANTGELFFGEGSRLTVL.

This clone turned up a few times. The chain couples TRBV27 to TRBJ1-1, with D perhaps TRBD1 (5 bases). The length of the CDR3 is 16 residues. Germline lookup yields CDR1 MNHEY and CDR2 SMNVEV (reference sequence). V lost 7 bases and J lost 0, with 18 bases in between. DNA for the CDR3: TGTGCCAGCACCCCTCGGCAGGGAAGAATGAACACTGAAGCTTTCTTT. Its protein product is CASTPRQGRMNTEAFF.

J is TRBJ1-1 and V is TRBV2; D remains unclear. CDR1 and CDR2 from the germline V gene are SNHLY and FYNNEI. Trimming took 8 bases from V and 7 from J, leaving 14 bases between them. CDR3 length: 12 residues. The CDR3 is CASGPLTYEAFF. CDR3 DNA: TGTGCCAGCGGTCCTTTGACGTATGAAGCTTTCTTT.

The genes are TRBV15 and TRBJ1-4; 11 nucleotides agree with TRBD1. CDR3 length equals 17 residues. Unmatched junction bases numbered 14, after V lost 7 bases and J lost 7 bases. Germline-derived CDR1 and CDR2 are LNHNV and YYDKDF (reference sequence). As DNA, the CDR3 is TGTGCCACCACCTCGGACAGGGGGCTTCGTGTAGGTGAAAAACTGTTTTTT. Translated, it gives CATTSDRGLRVGEKLFF.

The V and J genes are TRBV15 and TRBJ2-5; TRBD1 is a possible D gene (5 bases). V was trimmed by 9 bases and J by 1 base, leaving 9 bases between them. The germline CDR1 and CDR2 sequences are LNHNV and YYDKDF (reference sequence). This CDR3 region has 12 residues. The CDR3 DNA is TGTGCCACGGCACAGGTCCAAGAGACCCAGTACTTC. Encoded protein: CATAQVQETQYF.

This chain links TRBV2 with TRBJ1-3, with 9 bases that match TRBD1. The trim removed 7 bases at V and 7 bases at J, leaving 14 bases unmatched. This CDR3 is built from 16 residues. CDR1 and CDR2 from the germline V gene are SNHLY and FYNNEI. In nucleotides, the CDR3 is TGTGCCAGCATGGACAGGGGAGGATCAAGAGGTAACACCATATATTTT. Translated, it gives CASMDRGGSRGNTIYF.

The J gene is TRBJ1-1, the V gene TRBV6-1; unclear D gene. The CDR3 runs to 12 residues. The ends were cut back, 6 bases at V and 2 bases at J, with 7 bases in the middle. The germline V gene encodes CDR1 MNHNS and CDR2 SASEGT. The CDR3 is CASRVFNTEAFF. In DNA form, the CDR3 reads TGTGCCAGCAGAGTTTTTAACACTGAAGCTTTCTTT.

The chain recombines TRBV7-6 with TRBJ2-5, with 9 nucleotides matching TRBD1. The CDR3 extends over 15 amino acids. Germline trimming cut 4 bases from V and 4 bases from J; bases unmatched to any gene: 7. Germline CDR1 SGHVS, CDR2 FNYEAQ. The CDR3 DNA follows: TGTGCCAGCAGCTCTACGACAGGGGGTTCAGAGACCCAGTACTTC. Protein: CASSSTTGGSETQYF.

The V call is TRBV5-3, the J call TRBJ2-7, with 15 bases that match TRBD2. TRBV5-3 is reported as an ORF; its role is uncertain. J lost 4 bases, V lost 0 bases, and 2 bases had no gene match. This CDR3 spans 16 amino acids. DNA of the CDR3: TGTGCCAGAAGCTTGGGGACTAGCGGGAGGGCTTACGAGCAGTACTTC. Its protein is CARSLGTSGRAYEQYF.

The chain has TRBV11-2 and TRBJ2-1; possibly TRBD2 for D (5 bases). The germline CDR1 and CDR2 sequences are SGHAT and FQNNGV. V was pared by 7 bases and J by 7 bases, with 17 bases between. This CDR3 comprises 14 residues. CDR3 amino acids: CASTSSGTGNEQFF. The DNA of the CDR3 is TGTGCCAGCACCTCGAGCGGTACCGGGAATGAGCAGTTCTTC.

V is TRBV5-4 and J is TRBJ2-1; D is possibly TRBD2 (5 bases). This CDR3 is built from 13 residues. Germline loops: CDR1 SGHNT, CDR2 YYREEE (reference sequence). The germline V and J ends were trimmed by 4 bases and 8 bases, with 13 bases remaining between them. The CDR3 here is CASSHTREDEQFF. The CDR3 nucleotides read TGTGCCAGCAGCCATACTAGAGAAGATGAGCAGTTCTTC.

The gene calls are TRBV5-1 and TRBJ2-5; weak D call: TRBD1 (7 bases). Germline values: CDR1 SGHRS, CDR2 YFSETQ. The CDR3 loop spans 15 amino acids. V lost 4 bases to trimming and J lost 4 bases, with 17 bases between them. The CDR3 reads CASSGHRGGGETQYF. The CDR3 DNA sequence: TGCGCCAGCAGCGGGCACAGGGGAGGAGGAGAGACCCAGTACTTC.

This chain uses TRBV25-1 with TRBJ1-1, with D unclear. CDR1 is MGHDK and CDR2 is SYGVNS in the germline V gene. Trimming shortened V by 7 bases and J by 7 bases, and 13 bases separated the two germline ends. The CDR3 covers 12 residues. The CDR3 DNA reads TGTGCCAGCAAGGCCCCCTTGGGTGAAGCTTTCTTT. Translated, it gives CASKAPLGEAFF.

This chain uses TRBV2 with TRBJ1-1; possible D gene TRBD1, 5 bases. Germline V CDR1 and CDR2: SNHLY, FYNNEI. The CDR3 spans 14 residues. Trimming took off 5 bases at V and 3 bases at J, with 13 bases between the two ends. The CDR3 region is CASSIQGPHTEAFF. The CDR3 DNA follows: TGTGCCAGCAGTATTCAGGGACCCCACACTGAAGCTTTCTTT.